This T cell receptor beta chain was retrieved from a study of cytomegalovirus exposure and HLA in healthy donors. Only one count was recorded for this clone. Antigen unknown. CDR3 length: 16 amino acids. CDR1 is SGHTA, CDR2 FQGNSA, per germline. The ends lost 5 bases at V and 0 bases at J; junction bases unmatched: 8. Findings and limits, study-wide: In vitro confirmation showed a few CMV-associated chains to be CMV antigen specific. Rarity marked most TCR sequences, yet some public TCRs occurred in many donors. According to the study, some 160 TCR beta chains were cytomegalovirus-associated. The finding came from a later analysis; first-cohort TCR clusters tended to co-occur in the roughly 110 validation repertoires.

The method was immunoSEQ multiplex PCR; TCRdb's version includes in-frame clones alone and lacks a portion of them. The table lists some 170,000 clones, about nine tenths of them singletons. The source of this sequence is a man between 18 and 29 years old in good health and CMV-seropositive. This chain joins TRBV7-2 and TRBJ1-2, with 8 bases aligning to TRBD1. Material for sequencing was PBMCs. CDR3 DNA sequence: TGTGCCAGCAGCCGCTCTGACAGGGGAGCTAACTATGGCTACACCTTC. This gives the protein CASSRSDRGANYGYTF.